The subject of this entry is one TCR beta chain. This clonotype is described as medium-sized (0.01 to 0.1%). Its antigen target is currently unknown. No base qualities exist here, and no much larger clone lies one base off it. The sample originates from a study of spatial heterogeneity in lung cancer (dated 2019 in TCRdb). Regarding the research as a whole: Beta-chain transcripts were consistently detected in greater numbers than alpha-chain transcripts, which likely reflected higher beta-chain transcript abundance. A strong correlation was found between TCR transcript counts in tumor regions and a T cell transcriptional module score from matched bulk RNA-seq. In the raw uncorrected reads, each unique combination of TCR and UMI appeared on average more than ten times. TCR alpha and beta repertoires were quantitatively compared across multiple tumor regions, matched nontumor lung and blood in non-small cell lung cancer. The study linked features of the TCR repertoire to counts of nonsynonymous mutations, which were determined by whole-exome sequencing of tumor tissue. Both alpha and beta chains were TCR-sequenced in samples taken at surgery, namely 220 tumor regions, 64 matched nontumor lung samples and about 52 PBMC samples.

The germline V gene encodes CDR1 LNHNV and CDR2 YYDKDF (reference sequence). Germline trimming amounts to 3 bases on V and 7 bases on J, with 7 as the count of junction bases outside the gene matches. The CDR3 starts with the cysteine, ends with the phenylalanine, and has 15 residues. The DNA shown is the 45-base CDR3, in frame from base 1. The sample's time point label, decoded: sample taken at primary tumor resection. Samples were obtained from approximately 70 patients with early-stage, untreated non-small cell lung cancer from the lung TRACERx cohort. Without any cell sorting, TCR sequencing was performed on whole RNA extracted either from tumor and nontumor lung tissue or from cryopreserved PBMC samples. A patient was chosen for TCR sequencing only when enough RNA was available from at least two tumor regions. Before being selected, tumor and adjacent nontumor lung specimens were reviewed by a lung pathologist.

Beyond this particular receptor, the publication reports: TCR-seq coverage of tumor T cells was estimated at only around 6.7% for alpha chains and approximately 12% for beta chains. Confirming at a functional level the hypothesis that regional TCRs recognize regional mutations was considered to require additional single-cell paired TCR alpha and beta sequencing. Counts of ubiquitous and regional expanded TCRs correlated with counts of ubiquitous and regional nonsynonymous mutations, respectively. The number of expanded intratumoral alpha and beta TCRs correlated with the tumor nonsynonymous mutation count.

To prepare the library, 5' RACE was applied. Reads for this sample came from a NextSeq 500. The TCR library protocol attached a unique molecular identifier to each TCR cDNA molecule to allow correction of PCR and sequencing errors. On the study's bioinformatics: TCR identification, UMI-based error correction and CDR3 extraction were performed with Decombinator tools. Expanded TCRs were defined as those above a frequency of 2 per 1,000, corresponding to the top 1% of the tumor frequency distribution. Expanded tumor TCRs statistically deemed absent (corrected P<0.05) from at least one tumor region were classed as regional, and all other expanded tumor TCRs were classed as ubiquitous. Renyi diversity was computed with the R vegan package after each repertoire had been subsampled 100 times to 5,000 TCRs. CDR3 similarity networks were built from amino acid triplet string-kernel similarity, connecting CDR3s with pairwise similarity above 0.82. TCRdb itself trimmed the public reads at Q25 with fastp, ran MiXCR and retained productive beta chains. Rows matching on CDR3 protein sequence are summarized as one entry with the most common DNA and genes. V and J calls and clone size were set by TCRdb, not the authors. For this sample the table gives 20,000 to 30,000 distinct CDR3 sequences, of which 8% to 10% were detected only once. The ten most abundant clones make up 7.7% of the sample.

The chain is assembled from TRBV15 and TRBJ2-4, with 9 middle bases fitting TRBD1. The sequencing used lung tumor tissue, collected at surgery. The receptor was derived from a male donor with early-stage non-small cell lung cancer. CDR3 sequence: CATSSRDRAGNIQYF. The nucleotide sequence is given as TGTGCCACCAGCAGTAGGGACAGGGCCGGGAACATTCAGTACTTC.